This entry lists 21 T cell receptor beta chains sequenced from one sample in a study of cytomegalovirus exposure and HLA in healthy donors. The PCR made use of 60 Vbeta and 13 Jbeta primers. The protocol was immunoSEQ multiplex PCR, while the TCRdb copy is restricted to in-frame clones and leaves out a portion. Counted here are under 200,000 clones, 77% occurring once; the ten biggest clones make up 2.6%. Source material: PBMCs. The receptor set was obtained from a woman aged 40 to 50 in good health and CMV-seropositive.

This clone has only a few counts. The chain links TRBV5-4 to TRBJ2-1; TRBD1 matches at 9 bases. After removal of 3 bases from V and 4 bases from J, the junction contained 5 bases not matched to a gene. This CDR3 has 15 residues. CDR1 SGHNT and CDR2 YYREEE come from the germline V gene (reference sequence). The CDR3 here is CASSYGQGTYNEQFF. The CDR3 coding sequence is TGTGCCAGCAGCTACGGACAGGGGACATACAATGAGCAGTTCTTC.

Concerning this clone: The junction does not match germline at one end; this may be a read error. The rearrangement uses TRBV7-2 and TRBJ1-2; maybe TRBD1 (5 bases). CDR1 is SGHTA and CDR2 is FQGNSA in the germline V gene. The CDR3 spans 13 residues. The CDR3 is CASSPRQTYDYTF. In DNA, the CDR3 is TGTGCCAGCAGCCCCCGACAGACATATGACTACACCTTC.

The chain recombines TRBV29-1 with TRBJ2-7; maybe TRBD1 (5 bases). The CDR3 covers 14 residues. In germline, CDR1 is SQVTM, CDR2 ANQGSEA. Between the trimmed V and J ends, which lost 1 base and 0 bases, there was a span of 10 bases. CDR3 region: CSVEGQGDSYEQYF. In DNA form, the CDR3 reads TGCAGCGTTGAAGGTCAGGGCGACTCCTACGAGCAGTACTTC.

The chain couples TRBV7-7 to TRBJ1-4; the D gene is possibly TRBD1 (6 bases). The CDR3 runs to 13 residues. CDR1 is SSHAT, CDR2 FNYEAQ, per germline (reference sequence). V was clipped by 5 bases and J by 10 bases, with 14 bases between them. CDR3 amino acids: CASSVRDKGKLFF. The DNA for the CDR3 is TGTGCCAGCAGCGTCCGGGACAAAGGAAAACTGTTTTTT.

The chain uses TRBV7-2 and TRBJ1-1, with D unresolved. The V gene lost 3 bases and the J gene lost 3 bases, with 5 bases spanning the gap. Per the germline V gene, CDR1 is SGHTA and CDR2 is FQGNSA. The CDR3 consists of 12 residues. This CDR3 is CASSLSDTEAFF. The CDR3, as DNA: TGTGCCAGCAGCTTGAGCGACACTGAAGCTTTCTTT.

V usage is TRBV11-2 and J usage is TRBJ1-4; 9 bases align to TRBD1. The J segment lost 6 bases and the V segment lost 0 bases, leaving 11 bases of the junction unmatched. Per germline, CDR1 SGHAT and CDR2 FQNNGV. This CDR3 contains 18 residues. The CDR3 here is CASSLDLGQGGGYEKLFF. CDR3 coding DNA: TGTGCCAGCAGCTTAGATCTGGGACAGGGAGGAGGGTATGAAAAACTGTTTTTT.

This chain connects TRBV2 to TRBJ2-1, with a tentative D call TRBD1 (6 bases). Trimming cost V 7 bases and J 6 bases, with 19 bases left between them. CDR1 and CDR2 from the germline V gene are SNHLY and FYNNEI. This CDR3 spans 15 amino acids. The CDR3 spells CASMLGAPRSNEQFF. In nucleotides, the CDR3 is TGTGCCAGCATGTTGGGGGCTCCGAGGTCCAATGAGCAGTTCTTC.

This sequence joins TRBV19 and TRBJ2-7, with TRBD2 matching 10 bases. The CDR3 is 14 residues long. J lost 5 bases, V lost 6 bases, and 7 bases had no gene match. Germline V gene sequence: CDR1 LNHDA, CDR2 SQIVND (reference sequence). The CDR3 protein is CASRVAGGFDEQYF. The CDR3, as DNA: TGTGCCAGTAGGGTAGCGGGAGGATTCGACGAGCAGTACTTC.

The chain is built from TRBV6-1 and TRBJ1-1, with D possibly matching TRBD1 (5 bases). Germline V gene sequence: CDR1 MNHNS, CDR2 SASEGT. V was pared by 7 bases and J by 0 bases, with 6 bases between. The CDR3 is 12 residues long. The CDR3 sequence is CASIGVNTEAFF. CDR3 in DNA: TGTGCCAGCATAGGGGTGAACACTGAAGCTTTCTTT.

The V and J genes are TRBV6-6 and TRBJ2-3; tentatively, D is TRBD1 (7 bases). The V end was cut by 2 bases, the J end by 2 bases, with 14 bases between. There are 16 residues in the CDR3. From germline, CDR1 is MNHNY and CDR2 SVGAGI (reference sequence). CDR3 DNA: TGTGCCAGCAGTTACCAGGGGGGTGGGGTCACAGATACGCAGTATTTT. It translates to CASSYQGGGVTDTQYF.

The V and J genes are TRBV30 and TRBJ1-4; the match to TRBD1 covers 7 bases. The CDR3 length is 18 residues. The V segment lost 4 bases and the J segment 2 bases; nucleotides outside the gene matches: 16. Germline-derived CDR1 and CDR2 are GTSNPN and SVGIG (reference sequence). Here the CDR3 DNA reads TGTGCCTGGACCCGAAAGGACAGGCGGGCGACGACTAATGAAAAACTGTTTTTT. This encodes CAWTRKDRRATTNEKLFF.

This clone was counted between two and nine times. This chain connects TRBV7-8 to TRBJ2-1, with 11 bases aligning to TRBD2. The germline V gene has CDR1 SGHVS and CDR2 FQNEAQ. V gave up 4 bases and J gave up 9 bases; unmatched junction bases: 8. The CDR3 covers 15 residues. Here the CDR3 reads CASSSTSGRSSEQFF. For the CDR3, the DNA is TGTGCCAGCAGCTCTACTAGCGGGAGAAGTAGTGAGCAGTTCTTC. The variable domain in full, completed from reference TRBV7-8 and TRBJ2-1, reads GAGVSQSPRYKVAKRGQDVALRCDPISGHVSLFWYQQALGQGPEFLTYFQNEAQLDKSGLPSDRFFAERPEGSVSTLKIQRTQQEDSAVYLCASSSTSGRSSEQFFGPGTRLTVL.

The rearrangement links TRBV10-3 to TRBJ2-5, with 8 bases identical to TRBD1. CDR3 size: 13 residues. Germline-derived CDR1 and CDR2 are ENHRY and SYGVKD. The junction had 3 bases not matched to a gene; V was cut back by 8 bases and J by 1 base. CDR3 sequence reads: CAIGGQVQETQYF. DNA for the CDR3: TGTGCCATCGGGGGACAGGTCCAAGAGACCCAGTACTTC.

The CDR3 sequence: CASSFQGTGATNYGYTF. The DNA of the CDR3 is TGTGCCAGCAGCTTCCAGGGGACAGGGGCCACTAACTATGGCTACACCTTC. The V and J genes are TRBV28 and TRBJ1-2, with 10 bases that match TRBD1. V lost 6 bases to trimming and J lost 0 bases; unmatched junction nucleotides: 10. The CDR3 runs 17 residues. Looked up from germline, CDR1 is MDHEN and CDR2 is SYDVKM.

The chain carries TRBV6-4 and TRBJ1-1, with D perhaps TRBD1 (6 bases). Germline V gives CDR1 MRHNA, CDR2 SNTAGT. Trimming stripped 6 bases from V and 4 bases from J, with 18 bases between. This CDR3 spans 15 amino acids. The CDR3 sequence is CASRVQGHLFTEAFF. The CDR3 nucleotides are TGTGCCAGCAGAGTACAGGGTCACCTTTTCACTGAAGCTTTCTTT.

The rearrangement uses TRBV4-1 and TRBJ2-7; no clear D gene. Trimming removed 1 base from V and 3 bases from J, with 13 bases in between. Per the germline V gene, CDR1 is MGHRA and CDR2 is YSYEKL. This CDR3 has 15 amino acids. This chain's CDR3 is CASSQAPGTIYEQYF. In DNA, the CDR3 is TGCGCCAGCAGCCAAGCTCCAGGAACAATCTACGAGCAGTACTTC.

The rearrangement uses TRBV11-3 and TRBJ2-7; TRBD1 agrees at 8 bases. V dropped 4 bases and J dropped 3; count of bases not matched to a gene: 5. Per germline, CDR1 SGHNT and CDR2 YENEEA. This CDR3 spans 14 amino acids. CDR3 coding DNA: TGTGCCAGCAGCTCGGACAGGGTCGGCTACGAGCAGTACTTC. Translated: CASSSDRVGYEQYF.

The CDR3 is CASSGTDKETQYF. Written as DNA, the CDR3 is TGTGCCAGCAGCGGGACAGATAAAGAGACCCAGTACTTC. The J gene is TRBJ2-5, the V gene TRBV9, with D perhaps TRBD1 (6 bases). This CDR3 has 13 amino acids. Germline V gene data show CDR1 as SGDLS and CDR2 as YYNGEE. V lost 3 bases and J lost 3, with 9 bases in between.

The rearrangement uses TRBV30 and TRBJ1-2; TRBD1 matches 8 bases. V lost 3 bases and J lost 6; bases outside the gene matches: 6. The germline CDR1 and CDR2 sequences are GTSNPN and SVGIG (reference sequence). The CDR3 is 13 amino acids. Here the CDR3 reads CAWRDREEDGYTF. CDR3 nucleotides: TGTGCCTGGAGGGACAGGGAGGAGGATGGCTACACCTTC.

This clone was observed a single time. The J gene is TRBJ2-1, the V gene TRBV5-1; 13 bases fit TRBD2. The CDR3 contains 19 residues. V was clipped by 0 bases and J by 4 bases; unmatched bases: 10. CDR1 SGHRS and CDR2 YFSETQ come from the germline V gene. CDR3 residues: CASSLGWPGLAGPYNEQFF. CDR3 sequence (DNA): TGCGCCAGCAGCTTGGGGTGGCCGGGACTAGCGGGACCTTACAATGAGCAGTTCTTC.

V gene TRBV2 combines with J gene TRBJ1-1; perhaps TRBD1 as D (5 bases). V lost 2 bases to trimming and J lost 0 bases, with 7 bases between them. CDR1 is SNHLY, CDR2 FYNNEI, per germline. The CDR3 contains 14 residues. The CDR3 loop reads CASSERGMNTEAFF. The CDR3 nucleotides are TGTGCCAGCAGTGAAAGGGGCATGAACACTGAAGCTTTCTTT.